One sample yielded the 7 T cell receptor beta chains listed below, sequenced in a study of shared clonotypes between healthy human individuals. Naive-designated CD8 cells lacked CD45RO, were positively enriched for CCR7, and omitted terminally differentiated effector memory CD45RA+ cells. The data were produced by immunoSEQ multiplex PCR, yet TCRdb's version contains in-frame clones alone and is incomplete. The sample lists about 680,000 clones, about 91% occurring once. Material: naive CD8+ T cells sorted from blood. Receptor source: a man in his thirties or forties in good health.

This chain connects TRBV11-3 to TRBJ2-2; 9 bases agree with TRBD1. Germline-derived CDR1 and CDR2 are SGHNT and YENEEA. Unmatched junction bases numbered 17, after V lost 5 bases and J lost 4 bases. CDR3 length equals 19 residues. The CDR3 region has the DNA TGTGCCAGCAGCCCCCGGATCGGTGGTTTACAGGGGGCCACCGGGGAGCTGTTTTTT. Its protein is CASSPRIGGLQGATGELFF.

Comment on this clone: At one of its ends the junction is not consistent with the germline gene, which may arise from a read error. The rearrangement uses TRBV29-1 and TRBJ2-1, with D possibly TRBD1 on 6 matching bases. Germline assignment: CDR1 SQVTM and CDR2 ANQGSEA. The length of the CDR3 is 10 residues. This chain's CDR3 is CSAPGTSQVF. For the CDR3, the DNA is TGCAGTGCCCCAGGGACAAGTCAGGTCTTC.

J is TRBJ1-4 and V is TRBV10-3; 7 bases map to TRBD1. The germline V gene encodes CDR1 ENHRY and CDR2 SYGVKD. V lost 11 bases to trimming and J lost 1 base; unmatched junction nucleotides: 4. The CDR3 covers 13 residues. DNA of the CDR3: TGTGCCGCCGGGACAGAAACTAATGAAAAACTGTTTTTT. This encodes CAAGTETNEKLFF.

This clone was seen only once. The chain uses TRBV25-1 and TRBJ2-1, with 9 bases that match TRBD2. Germline V gene lookup returns CDR1 MGHDK and CDR2 SYGVNS. V was clipped by 7 bases and J by 6 bases; unmatched bases: 7. The CDR3 is 14 residues long. The CDR3: CASTLTSGLNEQFF. DNA for the CDR3: TGTGCCAGCACCCTGACTAGCGGCCTCAATGAGCAGTTCTTC.

This rearrangement joins TRBV6-6 to TRBJ1-4, with 9 bases fitting TRBD1. The CDR3 covers 15 residues. Per germline, CDR1 MNHNY and CDR2 SVGAGI (reference sequence). V was pared by 5 bases and J by 7 bases, with 8 bases of the junction left unmatched. The CDR3 region is CASSPPTGGGEKLFF. The CDR3 DNA follows: TGTGCCAGCAGTCCCCCGACAGGGGGAGGTGAAAAACTGTTTTTT.

The chain combines TRBV11-2 with TRBJ2-1; D remains ambiguous. CDR3 length: 14 amino acids. Germline loops: CDR1 SGHAT, CDR2 FQNNGV. V was shortened by 5 bases and J by 10 bases, with 18 bases between the two germline ends. The CDR3 sequence is CASSAPHQVYEQFF. The CDR3 DNA sequence: TGTGCCAGCAGCGCCCCGCACCAGGTCTACGAGCAGTTCTTC.

V usage is TRBV7-8 and J usage is TRBJ2-3; TRBD2 matches 13 bases. The germline V gene has CDR1 SGHVS and CDR2 FQNEAQ. The CDR3 consists of 16 residues. With 1 base clipped from V and 5 bases from J, the junction kept 3 bases outside the gene matches. In nucleotides, the CDR3 is TGTGCCAGCAGCTTAGAACTAGCGGGAGGGAGAGATACGCAGTATTTT. It yields the protein CASSLELAGGRDTQYF.